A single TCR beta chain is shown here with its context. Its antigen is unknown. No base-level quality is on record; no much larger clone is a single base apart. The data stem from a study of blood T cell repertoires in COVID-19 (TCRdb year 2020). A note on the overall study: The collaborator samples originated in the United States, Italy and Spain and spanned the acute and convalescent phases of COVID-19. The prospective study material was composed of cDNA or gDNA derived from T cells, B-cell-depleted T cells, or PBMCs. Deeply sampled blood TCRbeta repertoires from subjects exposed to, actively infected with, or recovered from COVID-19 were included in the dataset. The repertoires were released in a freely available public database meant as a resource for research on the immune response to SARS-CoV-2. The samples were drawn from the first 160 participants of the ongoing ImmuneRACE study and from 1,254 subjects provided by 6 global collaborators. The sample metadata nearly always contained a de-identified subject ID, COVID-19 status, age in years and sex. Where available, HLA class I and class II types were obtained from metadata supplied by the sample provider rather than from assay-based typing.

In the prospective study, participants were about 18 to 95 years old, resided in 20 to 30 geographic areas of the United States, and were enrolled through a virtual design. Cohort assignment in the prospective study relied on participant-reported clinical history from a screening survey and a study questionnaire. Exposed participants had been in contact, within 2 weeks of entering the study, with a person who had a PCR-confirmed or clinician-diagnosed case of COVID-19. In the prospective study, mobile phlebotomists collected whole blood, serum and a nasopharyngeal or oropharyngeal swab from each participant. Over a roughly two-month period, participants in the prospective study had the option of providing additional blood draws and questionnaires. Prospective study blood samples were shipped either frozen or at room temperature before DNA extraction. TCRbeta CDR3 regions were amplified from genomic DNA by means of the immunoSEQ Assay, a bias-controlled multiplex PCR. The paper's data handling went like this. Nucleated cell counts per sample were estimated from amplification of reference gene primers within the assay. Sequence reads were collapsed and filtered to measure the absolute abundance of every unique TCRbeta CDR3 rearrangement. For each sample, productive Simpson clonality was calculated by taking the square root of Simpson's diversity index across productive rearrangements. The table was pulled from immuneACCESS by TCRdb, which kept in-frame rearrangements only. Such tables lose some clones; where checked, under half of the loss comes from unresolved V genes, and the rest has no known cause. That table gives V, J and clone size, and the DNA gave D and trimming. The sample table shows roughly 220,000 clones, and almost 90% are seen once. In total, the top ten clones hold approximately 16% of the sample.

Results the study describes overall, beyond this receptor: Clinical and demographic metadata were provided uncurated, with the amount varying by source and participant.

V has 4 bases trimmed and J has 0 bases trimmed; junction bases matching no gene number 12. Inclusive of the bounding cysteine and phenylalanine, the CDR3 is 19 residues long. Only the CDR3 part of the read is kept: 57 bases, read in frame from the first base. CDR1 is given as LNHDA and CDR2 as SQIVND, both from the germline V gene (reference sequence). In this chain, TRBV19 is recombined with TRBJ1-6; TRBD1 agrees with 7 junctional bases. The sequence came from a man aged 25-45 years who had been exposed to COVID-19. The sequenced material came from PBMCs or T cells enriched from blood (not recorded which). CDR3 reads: CASSTRRTGGSSYNSPLHF. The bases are TGTGCCAGTAGTACCCGCCGGACAGGTGGGAGCTCCTATAATTCACCCCTCCACTTT.